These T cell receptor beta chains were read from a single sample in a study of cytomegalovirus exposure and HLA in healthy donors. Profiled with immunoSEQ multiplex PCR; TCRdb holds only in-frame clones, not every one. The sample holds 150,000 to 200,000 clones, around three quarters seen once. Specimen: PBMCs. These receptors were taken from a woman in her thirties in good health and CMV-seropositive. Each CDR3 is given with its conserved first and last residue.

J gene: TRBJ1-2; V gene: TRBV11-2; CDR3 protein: CASSPHGDGYTF
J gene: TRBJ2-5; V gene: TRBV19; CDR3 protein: CASSGGGAETQYF
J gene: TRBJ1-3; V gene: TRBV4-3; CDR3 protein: CASSRGRDSGNTIYF
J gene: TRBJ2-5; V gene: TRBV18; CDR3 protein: CASSPIRTSGQETQYF
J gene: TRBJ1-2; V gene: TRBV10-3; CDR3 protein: CAISDLSTRRGYYGYTF
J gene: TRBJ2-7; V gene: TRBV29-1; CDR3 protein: CSGGSRGGYEQYF
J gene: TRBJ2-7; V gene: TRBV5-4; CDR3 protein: CASSPAGPGGAYYEQYF
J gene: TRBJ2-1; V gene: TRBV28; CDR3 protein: CASRPYPGTSGGNQYNEQFF
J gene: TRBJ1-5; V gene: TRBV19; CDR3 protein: CASSIDLSAGGQPQHF
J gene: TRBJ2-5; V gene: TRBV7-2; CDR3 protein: CASSLERGRGGDF
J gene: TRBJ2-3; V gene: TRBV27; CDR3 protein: CASRRRIAGVTDTQYF
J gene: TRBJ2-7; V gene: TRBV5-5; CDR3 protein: CASSQGTLPYEQYF
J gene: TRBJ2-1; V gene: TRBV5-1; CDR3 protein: CASSLGASGSGYVQFF
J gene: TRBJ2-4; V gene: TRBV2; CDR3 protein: CASTSGGGTKNIQYF
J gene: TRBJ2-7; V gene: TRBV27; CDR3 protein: CASSLSGDRMGEQYF
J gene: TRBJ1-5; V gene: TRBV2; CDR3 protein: CASSGFGLTNQPQHF
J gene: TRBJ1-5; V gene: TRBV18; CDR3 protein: CASSPGRDQPQHF
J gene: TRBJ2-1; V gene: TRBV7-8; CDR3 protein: CASSLARPGLAPYNEQFF
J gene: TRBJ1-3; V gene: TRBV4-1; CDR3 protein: CASSQVPSGVDTIYF
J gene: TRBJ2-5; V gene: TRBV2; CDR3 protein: CASRPGTSVKQETQYF
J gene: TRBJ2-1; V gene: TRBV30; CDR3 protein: CAWFQTGGSYNEQFF
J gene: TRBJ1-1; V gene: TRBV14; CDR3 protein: CASSQGEIPNTEAFF
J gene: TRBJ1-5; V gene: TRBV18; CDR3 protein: CASSPSGGNQPQHF
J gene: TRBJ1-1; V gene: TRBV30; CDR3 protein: CAWSSGLTEAFF
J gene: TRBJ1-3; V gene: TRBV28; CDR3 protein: CASSTLFKEAGNTIYF
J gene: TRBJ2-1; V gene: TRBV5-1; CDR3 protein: CASSLGVAGRVNNEQFF
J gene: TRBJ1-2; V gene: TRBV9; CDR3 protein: CASSVGDWDSDINGYTF
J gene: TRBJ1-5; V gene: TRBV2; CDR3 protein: CASSLFTGGEQPQHF
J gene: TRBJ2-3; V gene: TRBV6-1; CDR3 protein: CASAPLAGGPDTQYF
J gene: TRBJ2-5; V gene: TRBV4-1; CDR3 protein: CASSQGLGAWVETQYF
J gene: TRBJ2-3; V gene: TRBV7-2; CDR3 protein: CASSLDPGLWEVRLGTQYF
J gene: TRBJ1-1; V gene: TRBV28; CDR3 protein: CASSLAGRNTEAFF
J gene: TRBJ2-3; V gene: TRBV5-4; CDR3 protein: CASSWTGSTDTQYF
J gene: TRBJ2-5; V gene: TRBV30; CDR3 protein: CAWSVAGSETQYF
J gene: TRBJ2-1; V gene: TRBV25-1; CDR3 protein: CASSELDRGNNEQFF
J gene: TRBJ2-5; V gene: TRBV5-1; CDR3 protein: CASSFRTSGGGQETQYF
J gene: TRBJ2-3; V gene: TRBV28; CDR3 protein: CASTSRGKDTQYF
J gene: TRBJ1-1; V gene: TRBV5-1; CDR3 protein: CASSLLLGQGGTEAFF
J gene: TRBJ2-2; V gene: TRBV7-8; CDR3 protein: CASSPLLNTGELFF
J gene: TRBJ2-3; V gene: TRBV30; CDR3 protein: CAWSEAGGGLTQYF
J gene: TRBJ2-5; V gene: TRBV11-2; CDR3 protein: CASSLGTSGTQETQYF
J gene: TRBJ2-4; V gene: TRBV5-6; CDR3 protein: CASSLRVLLAVENIQYF
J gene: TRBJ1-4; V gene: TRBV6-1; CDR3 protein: CASRPTIATNEKLFF
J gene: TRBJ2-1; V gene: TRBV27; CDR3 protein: CASSLRDREENEQFF
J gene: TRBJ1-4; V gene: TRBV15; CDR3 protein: CATSRLPQGRGNEKLFF
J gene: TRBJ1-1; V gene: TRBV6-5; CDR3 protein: CASSYIGPINTEAFF
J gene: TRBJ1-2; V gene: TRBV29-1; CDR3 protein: CSVVGGQGINYGYTF
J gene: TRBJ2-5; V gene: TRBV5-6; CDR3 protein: CASSLAVGTQYF
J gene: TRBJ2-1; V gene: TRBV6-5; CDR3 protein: CASSYEARAYNEQFF
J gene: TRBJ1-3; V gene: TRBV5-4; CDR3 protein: CASSLARGGQGNTIYF
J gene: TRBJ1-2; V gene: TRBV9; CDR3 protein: CASSLQAQGYTF
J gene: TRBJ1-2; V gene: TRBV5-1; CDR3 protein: CASSFAGADYGYTF
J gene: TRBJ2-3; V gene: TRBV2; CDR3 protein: CASRRQGDDTQYF
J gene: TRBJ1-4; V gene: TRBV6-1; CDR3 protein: CASSTRHSYNEKLFF
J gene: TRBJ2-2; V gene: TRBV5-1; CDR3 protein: CASSSGQGNTGELFF
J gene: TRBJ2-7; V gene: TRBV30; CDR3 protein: CAWCRSGTGGVDEQYF
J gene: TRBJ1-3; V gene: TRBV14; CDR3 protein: CASSQDSINTIYF
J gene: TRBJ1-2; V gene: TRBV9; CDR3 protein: CASSGIKQGAAYGYTF
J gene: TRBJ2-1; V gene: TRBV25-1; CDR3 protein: CASSGTSGGGYNEQFF